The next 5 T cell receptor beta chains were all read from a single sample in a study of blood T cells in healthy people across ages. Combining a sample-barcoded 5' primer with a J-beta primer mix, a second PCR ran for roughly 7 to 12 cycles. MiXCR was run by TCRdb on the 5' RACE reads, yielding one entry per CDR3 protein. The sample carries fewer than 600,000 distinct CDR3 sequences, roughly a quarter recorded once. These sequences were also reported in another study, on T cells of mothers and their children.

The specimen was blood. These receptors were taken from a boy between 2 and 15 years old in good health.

The DNA of the CDR3 is TGTGCCAGCAGCCCCCTGGGTACCAGTAACTCTGGGGCCAACGTCCTGACTTTC. As protein: CASSPLGTSNSGANVLTF. The V gene is TRBV7-3, the J gene TRBJ2-6; D is uncertain. With 5 bases removed from V and 0 bases from J, the gap between germline ends came to 17 bases. CDR3 size: 18 residues. Germline loops: CDR1 SGHTA, CDR2 FQGTGA. The entire variable domain, with the rest obtained from reference TRBV7-3 and TRBJ2-6, is as follows: GAGVSQTPSNKVTEKGKYVELRCDPISGHTALYWYRQSLGQGPEFLIYFQGTGAADDSGLPNDRFFAVRPEGSVSTLKIQRTERGDSAVYLCASSPLGTSNSGANVLTFGAGSRLTVL.

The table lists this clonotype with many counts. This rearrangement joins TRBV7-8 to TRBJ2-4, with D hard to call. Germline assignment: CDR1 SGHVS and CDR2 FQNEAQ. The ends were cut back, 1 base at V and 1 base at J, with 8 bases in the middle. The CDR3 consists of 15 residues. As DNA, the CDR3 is TGTGCCAGCAGCTTAGTTGGCAACGCCAAAAACATTCAGTACTTC. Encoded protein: CASSLVGNAKNIQYF.

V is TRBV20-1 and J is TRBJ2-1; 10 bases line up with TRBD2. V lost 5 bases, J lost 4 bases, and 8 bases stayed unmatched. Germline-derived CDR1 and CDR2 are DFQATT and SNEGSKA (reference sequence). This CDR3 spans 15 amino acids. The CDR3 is CSASLGTSVYNEQFF. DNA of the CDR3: TGCAGTGCTTCACTCGGGACTAGCGTTTACAATGAGCAGTTCTTC.

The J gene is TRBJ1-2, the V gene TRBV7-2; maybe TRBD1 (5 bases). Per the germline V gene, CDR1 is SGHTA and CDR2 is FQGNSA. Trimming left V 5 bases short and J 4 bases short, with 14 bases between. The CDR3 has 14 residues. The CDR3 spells CASSPQALGYGYTF. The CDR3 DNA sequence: TGTGCCAGCAGCCCACAGGCTCTCGGCTATGGCTACACCTTC.

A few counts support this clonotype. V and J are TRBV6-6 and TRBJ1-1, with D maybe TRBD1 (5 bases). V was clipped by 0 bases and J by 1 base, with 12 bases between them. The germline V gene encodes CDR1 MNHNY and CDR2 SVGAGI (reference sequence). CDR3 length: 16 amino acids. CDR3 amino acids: CASSYSPDKTNTEAFF. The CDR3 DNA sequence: TGTGCCAGCAGTTACTCACCGGACAAGACGAACACTGAAGCTTTCTTT.